This TCR beta chain was retrieved from a study of shared clonotypes between healthy human individuals (TCRdb year 2020). Notes on the research overall: The cohort included a few men and a couple of women between 18 and 49 years of age. To increase sequencing depth and limit assay-specific biases, different laboratories used diverse techniques to prepare libraries and sequence TCR repertoires. Per donor, leukapheresis produced somewhere between about 0.94 and 9 billion PBMCs. Per donor, three plates each were used for CD4 naive and CD4 memory, two for CD8 naive, and one for CD8 memory. The study deeply sequenced blood TCR repertoires of about 5 healthy adults to estimate repertoire size and the extent of clonotype sharing between individuals. The research as a whole found: Even with the large sequencing depth, rarefaction of the sorted-subset datasets indicated that sequencing was incomplete. Compared with non-shared clonotypes, the clonotypes found in all four sorted-subset donors had higher generation probabilities. Based on pairwise subsampling, the degree of clonotype sharing among donors was expected to be affected by sequencing depth. Naive subsets generally had larger estimated clonotype richness than memory subsets. Sampling was limited to blood, and TCR repertoires in tissue likely differ from TCR repertoires in blood. Because the study included only a small number of donors, the genetic and exposure-history diversity represented was limited. Sharing across four donors was observed for around 5% of naive CD4, under 4% of naive CD8, 2.3% of memory CD4, and roughly 0.4% of memory CD8 clonotypes.

In the germline V gene (reference sequence), CDR1 corresponds to LNHDA and CDR2 to SQIVND. From the cysteine through the phenylalanine, the CDR3 covers 13 amino acids. Only the CDR3 DNA stays, 39 bases, in frame from base 1. The donors were healthy, HIV-negative adults who had no recently reported acute infections or vaccinations. All donors were Caucasian adults living in Nashville, Tennessee, USA. CD4+ T cells were enriched through magnetic negative selection, after which naive cells were positively selected on CD45RA and the remaining negative fraction served as the memory subset. After blood collection by leukapheresis, PBMCs were isolated using Ficoll-Histopaque density gradient centrifugation and then cryopreserved in the vapor phase of liquid nitrogen. Analytical flow cytometry was used to check the purity and quantity of each magnetically sorted T cell population. From each sorted fraction, genomic DNA was isolated and quantified by UV absorbance on a Nanodrop 2000c.

This clone has just one count. The antigen it recognizes is unknown. One junction end disagrees with the germline gene, perhaps due to a read error. Using the deep immunoSEQ assay, TCR CDR3 regions were amplified from genomic DNA by multiplex PCR. Genomic DNA extracted from each cell subset was distributed evenly over all wells of several immunoSEQ 96-well plates, and each plate served as one replicate. Each replicate PCR for sorted subsets received around 210 ng genomic DNA, equal to tens of thousands of T cell genomes. Purified libraries were measured with a Qubit 3.0 fluorometer, size-checked on a Bioanalyzer 2100, and measured again with the KAPA Library Quantification kit. Each immunoSEQ 96-well plate was sequenced on its own single-read 150-cycle Illumina NextSeq 550 flow cell. In the paper's pipeline: The immunoSEQ output contained only junctional sequences without quality scores, so filtering could not match that applied to full-length reads. Sequences were annotated with PyIR, a Python wrapper for IgBLAST v1.9, and V/J genes and CDR3 were assigned using IMGT germline references. Reads were filtered out if the reads had weak V/J assignments (E-value above 1e-6), no CDR3, stop codons, out-of-frame junctions, or ambiguous translated residues. V3J clonotypes were defined as sequences sharing an identical inferred V gene, J gene, and CDR3 amino acid sequence. To compute the percentage overlap between repertoires, the number of shared unique clonotypes was divided by the size of the smaller repertoire. RTK rarefaction, the Chao1 estimator, and Recon v2.1 estimates of unobserved clonotypes were used to assess repertoire richness. Generation probabilities were computed with OLGA for all TCRbeta clonotypes obtained by the gDNA method from several donors. As stored in TCRdb, this immuneACCESS dataset retains in-frame rearrangements with V and J assigned. A fraction of the clones does not appear; measured against another copy, unresolved V genes explain less than half of the discrepancy, and the remainder lacks a known reason. From that table come the V and J calls and clone size; the DNA was used to work out D and trimming. This sample gives under 2,500,000 clones in total; approximately 96% of them show up just once. Together, the top ten hold 0.1% to 0.15% of the sample.

The receptor's source is a man between 18 and 35 years old in good health. The V and J segments used are TRBV19 and TRBJ1-4, with no reliable assignment of the D segment. The source material was naive CD4+ T cells sorted from blood. The cell subset or site label, read with the paper, signifies: CD45RA+ positively selected. The DNA reads as follows: TGTGCCAGCAGTAGACGGTACAATGAAAAACTGTTTTTT. Its translation reads: CASSRRYNEKLFF.